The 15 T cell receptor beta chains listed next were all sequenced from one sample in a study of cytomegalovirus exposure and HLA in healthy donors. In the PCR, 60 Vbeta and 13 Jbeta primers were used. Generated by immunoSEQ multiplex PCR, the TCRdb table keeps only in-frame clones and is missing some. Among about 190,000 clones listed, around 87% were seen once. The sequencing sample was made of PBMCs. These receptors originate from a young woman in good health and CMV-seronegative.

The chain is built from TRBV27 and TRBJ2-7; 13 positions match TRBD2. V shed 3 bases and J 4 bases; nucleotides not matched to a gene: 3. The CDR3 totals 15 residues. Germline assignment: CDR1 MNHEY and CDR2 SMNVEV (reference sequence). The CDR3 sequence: CASSFVGLAGYEQYF. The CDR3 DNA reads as TGTGCCAGCAGTTTTGTGGGACTAGCGGGATACGAGCAGTACTTC.

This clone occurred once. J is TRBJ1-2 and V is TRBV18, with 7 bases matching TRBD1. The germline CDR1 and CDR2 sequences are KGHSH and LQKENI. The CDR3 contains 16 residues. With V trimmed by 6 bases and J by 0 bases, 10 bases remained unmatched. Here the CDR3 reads CASSLEQGVTNYGYTF. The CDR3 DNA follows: TGTGCCAGCTCGCTGGAGCAGGGGGTAACTAACTATGGCTACACCTTC.

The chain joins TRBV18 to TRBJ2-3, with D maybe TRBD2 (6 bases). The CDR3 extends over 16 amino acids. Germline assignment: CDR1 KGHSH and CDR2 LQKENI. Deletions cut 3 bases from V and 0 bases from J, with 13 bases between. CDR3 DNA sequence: TGTGCCAGCTCACCGATCGGGGGAGTGAGCACAGATACGCAGTATTTT. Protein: CASSPIGGVSTDTQYF.

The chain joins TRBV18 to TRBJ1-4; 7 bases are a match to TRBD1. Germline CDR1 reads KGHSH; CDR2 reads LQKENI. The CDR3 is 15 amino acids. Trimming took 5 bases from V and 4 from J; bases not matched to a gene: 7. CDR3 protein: CASSSGQVGNEKLFF. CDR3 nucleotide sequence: TGTGCCAGCTCATCCGGACAGGTCGGTAATGAAAAACTGTTTTTT.

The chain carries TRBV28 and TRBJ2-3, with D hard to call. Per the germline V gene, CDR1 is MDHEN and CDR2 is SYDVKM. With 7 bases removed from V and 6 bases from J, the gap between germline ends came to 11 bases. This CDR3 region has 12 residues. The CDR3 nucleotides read TGTGCCAGCAACGAGTCGTTGGATACGCAGTATTTT. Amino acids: CASNESLDTQYF.

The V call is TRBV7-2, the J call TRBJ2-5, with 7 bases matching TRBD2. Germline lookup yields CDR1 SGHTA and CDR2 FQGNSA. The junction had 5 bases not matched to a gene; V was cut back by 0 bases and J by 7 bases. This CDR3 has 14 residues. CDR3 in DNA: TGTGCCAGCAGCTTAGCCGGGGGGTCAGGGACCCAGTACTTC. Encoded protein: CASSLAGGSGTQYF.

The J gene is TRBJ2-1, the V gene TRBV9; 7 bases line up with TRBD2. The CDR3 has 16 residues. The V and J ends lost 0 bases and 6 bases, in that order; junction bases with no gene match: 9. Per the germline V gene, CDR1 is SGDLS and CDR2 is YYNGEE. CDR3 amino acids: CASSVEPSGAPNEQFF. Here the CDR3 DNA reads TGTGCCAGCAGCGTAGAGCCTAGCGGAGCCCCCAATGAGCAGTTCTTC.

The chain's CDR3 is CASSPDRKLFF. In nucleotides, the CDR3 is TGTGCCAGCAGCCCGGACAGAAAACTGTTTTTT. The V call is TRBV7-8, the J call TRBJ1-4; D possibly corresponds to TRBD1 (6 bases). V lost 5 bases to trimming and J lost 10 bases, with 8 bases between them. Germline V gives CDR1 SGHVS, CDR2 FQNEAQ. This CDR3 has 11 residues.

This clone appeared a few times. The CDR3 coding sequence is TGTGCCAGCAGTTCGGGGGGGGGTAATGGTGAAAAACTGTTTTTT. Its translation is CASSSGGGNGEKLFF. V usage is TRBV6-5 and J usage is TRBJ1-4, with a tentative D call TRBD1 (5 bases). This CDR3 is 15 amino acids long. V was trimmed by 4 bases and J by 7 bases, leaving 16 bases between them. From germline, CDR1 is MNHEY and CDR2 SVGAGI.

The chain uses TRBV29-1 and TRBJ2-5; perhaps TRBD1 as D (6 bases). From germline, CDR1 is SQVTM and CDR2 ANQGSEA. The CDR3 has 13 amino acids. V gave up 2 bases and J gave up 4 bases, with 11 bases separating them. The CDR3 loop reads CSVESPGVETQYF. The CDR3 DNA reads TGCAGCGTTGAAAGCCCAGGGGTAGAGACCCAGTACTTC.

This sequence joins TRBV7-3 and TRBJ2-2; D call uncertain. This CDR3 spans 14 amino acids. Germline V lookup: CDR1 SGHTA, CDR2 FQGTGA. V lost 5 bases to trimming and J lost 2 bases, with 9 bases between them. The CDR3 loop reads CASSLQYNTGELFF. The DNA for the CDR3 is TGTGCCAGCAGCCTTCAGTACAACACCGGGGAGCTGTTTTTT.

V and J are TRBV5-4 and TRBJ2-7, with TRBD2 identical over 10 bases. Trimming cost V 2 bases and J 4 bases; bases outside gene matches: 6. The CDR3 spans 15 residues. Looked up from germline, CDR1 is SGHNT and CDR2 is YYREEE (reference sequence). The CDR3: CASSLAGGLQYEQYF. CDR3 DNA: TGTGCCAGCAGCTTAGCGGGGGGGCTCCAGTACGAGCAGTACTTC. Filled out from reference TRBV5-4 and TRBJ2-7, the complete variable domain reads ETGVTQSPTHLIKTRGQQVTLRCSSQSGHNTVSWYQQALGQGPQFIFQYYREEENGRGNFPPRFSGLQFPNYSSELNVNALELDDSALYLCASSLAGGLQYEQYFGPGTRLTVT.

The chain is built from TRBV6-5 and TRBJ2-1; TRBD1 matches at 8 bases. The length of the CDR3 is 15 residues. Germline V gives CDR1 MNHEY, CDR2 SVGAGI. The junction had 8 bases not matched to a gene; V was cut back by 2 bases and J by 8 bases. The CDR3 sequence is CASSYLRQGYYEQFF. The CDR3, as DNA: TGTGCCAGCAGTTACCTTCGACAGGGGTATTATGAGCAGTTCTTC.

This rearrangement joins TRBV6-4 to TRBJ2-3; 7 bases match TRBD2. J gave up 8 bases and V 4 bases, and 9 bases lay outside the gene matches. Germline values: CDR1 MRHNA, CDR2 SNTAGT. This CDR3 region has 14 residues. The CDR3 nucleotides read TGTGCCAGCAGTGCCGGACTAGAGGCGGCTACGCAGTATTTT. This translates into CASSAGLEAATQYF.

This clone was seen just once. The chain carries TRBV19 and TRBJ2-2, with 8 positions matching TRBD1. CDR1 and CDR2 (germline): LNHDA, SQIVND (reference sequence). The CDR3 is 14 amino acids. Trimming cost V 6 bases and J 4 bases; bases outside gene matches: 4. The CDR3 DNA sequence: TGTGCCAGTAGGAAACAGGGGGGCACCGGGGAGCTGTTTTTT. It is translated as CASRKQGGTGELFF.